The entry below describes one TCR beta chain. There is no known antigen for this receptor. There are no base qualities to consult, and no much larger clone falls within one base. TCRbeta CDR3 regions were amplified from genomic DNA by means of the immunoSEQ Assay, a bias-controlled multiplex PCR. Per the original workflow: The number of nucleated cells in each sample was estimated from the amplification of reference gene primers within the assay. To quantify the absolute abundance of each unique TCRbeta CDR3 rearrangement, sequence reads were collapsed and filtered. For each sample, productive Simpson clonality was calculated as the square root of Simpson's diversity index across productive rearrangements. TCRdb carries this immuneACCESS record with in-frame sequences only. Its versions omit some clonotypes, under half of them owing to an unresolved V gene in the studies checked, with the rest unexplained. D and trimming were read from the DNA, whereas the V and J calls and clone size are those reported in that table. This sample has approximately 120,000 clones in its table, and 92% of those were observed once. 2.1% of the sample comes from the top ten.

At one collaborating source in Seattle, patients were enrolled during active infection and were followed longitudinally through the course of disease. Collaborating institutions collected whole blood in K2EDTA tubes following their own protocols. For TCRbeta analysis, collaborators shipped samples as frozen whole blood, isolated PBMCs, or DNA extracted from either of those sample types. This record belongs to a study of blood T cell repertoires in COVID-19 (dated by TCRdb to 2019 to 2021). For the study in its entirety: Samples covering the acute and convalescent phases of COVID-19 were provided by collaborators in the United States, Italy and Spain. The material from the prospective study consisted of cDNA or gDNA derived from T cells, B-cell-depleted T cells, or PBMCs. Deeply sampled blood TCRbeta repertoires from subjects exposed to, actively infected with, or recovered from COVID-19 were included in the dataset. The repertoires were released in a freely available public database intended as a resource for research on the immune response to SARS-CoV-2. Samples were obtained from the ongoing ImmuneRACE study (first 160 participants) and from over a thousand subjects provided by 6 global collaborators. Sample metadata almost always included a de-identified subject ID, COVID-19 status, age in years and sex. HLA class I and class II types, where available, came from metadata supplied by the sample provider rather than from assay-based typing.

Findings and caveats that apply to the study as a whole: The quantity of clinical and demographic metadata differed by source and by participant and was supplied without curation.

The clonotype comes from a man in his fifties with COVID-19, enrolled during active disease. Material for sequencing was peripheral blood.

The DNA is TGTGCCAGCAGCTTAGGGGACTCAGATACGCAGTATTTT. It translates to CASSLGDSDTQYF. The rearrangement joined TRBV11-3 to TRBJ2-3, and possibly TRBD2, on 6 matching bases. Based on the germline V gene, the CDR1 and CDR2 sequences are SGHNT and YENEEA. From cysteine to phenylalanine, the CDR3 is 13 amino acids long. The sequence is cut down to CDR3 DNA, 39 bases in frame from base 1. The trim is 1 base for V and 4 bases for J, with a gap of 6 bases between the germline ends.